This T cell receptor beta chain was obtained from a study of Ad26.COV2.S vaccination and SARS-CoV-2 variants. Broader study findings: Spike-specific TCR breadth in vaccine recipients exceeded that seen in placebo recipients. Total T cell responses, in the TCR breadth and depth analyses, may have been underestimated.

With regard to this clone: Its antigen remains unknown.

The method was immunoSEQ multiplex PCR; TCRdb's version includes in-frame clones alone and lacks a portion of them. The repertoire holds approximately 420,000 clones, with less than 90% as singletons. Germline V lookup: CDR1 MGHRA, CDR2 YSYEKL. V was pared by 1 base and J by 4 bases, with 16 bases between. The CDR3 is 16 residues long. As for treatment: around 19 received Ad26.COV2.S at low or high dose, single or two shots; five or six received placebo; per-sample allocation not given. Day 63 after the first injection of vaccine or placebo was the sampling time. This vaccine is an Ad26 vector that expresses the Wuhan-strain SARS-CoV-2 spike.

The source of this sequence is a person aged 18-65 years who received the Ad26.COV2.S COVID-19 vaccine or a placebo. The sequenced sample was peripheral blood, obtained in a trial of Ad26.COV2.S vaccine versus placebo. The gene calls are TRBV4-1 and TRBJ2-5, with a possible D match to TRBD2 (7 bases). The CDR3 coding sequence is TGCGCCAGCAGCCAAGGAGGGGGGGGCCAAGGAGAGACCCAGTACTTC. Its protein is CASSQGGGGQGETQYF.